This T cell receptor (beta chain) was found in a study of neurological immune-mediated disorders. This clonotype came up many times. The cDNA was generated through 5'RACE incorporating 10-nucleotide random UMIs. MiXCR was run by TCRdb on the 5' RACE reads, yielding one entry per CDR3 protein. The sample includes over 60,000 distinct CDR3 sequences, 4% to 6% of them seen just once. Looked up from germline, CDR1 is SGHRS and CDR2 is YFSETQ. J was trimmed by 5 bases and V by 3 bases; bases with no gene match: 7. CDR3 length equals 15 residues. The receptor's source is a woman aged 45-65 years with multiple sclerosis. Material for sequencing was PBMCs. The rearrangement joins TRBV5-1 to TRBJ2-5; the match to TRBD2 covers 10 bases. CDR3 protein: CASSSNSGGAETQYF. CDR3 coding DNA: TGCGCCAGCAGCTCGAACAGCGGGGGGGCCGAGACCCAGTACTTC.